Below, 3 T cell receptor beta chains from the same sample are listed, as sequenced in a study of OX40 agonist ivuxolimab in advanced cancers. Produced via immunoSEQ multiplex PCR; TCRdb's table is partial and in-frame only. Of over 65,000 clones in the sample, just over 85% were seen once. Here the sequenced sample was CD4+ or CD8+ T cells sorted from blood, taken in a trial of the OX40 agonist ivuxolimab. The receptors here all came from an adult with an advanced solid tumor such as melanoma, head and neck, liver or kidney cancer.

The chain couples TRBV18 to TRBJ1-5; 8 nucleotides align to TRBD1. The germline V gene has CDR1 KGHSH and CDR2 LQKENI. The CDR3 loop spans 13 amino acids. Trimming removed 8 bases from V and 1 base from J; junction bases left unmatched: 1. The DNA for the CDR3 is TGTGCCAGCCGACAGGGGAGCAATCAGCCCCAGCATTTT. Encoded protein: CASRQGSNQPQHF.

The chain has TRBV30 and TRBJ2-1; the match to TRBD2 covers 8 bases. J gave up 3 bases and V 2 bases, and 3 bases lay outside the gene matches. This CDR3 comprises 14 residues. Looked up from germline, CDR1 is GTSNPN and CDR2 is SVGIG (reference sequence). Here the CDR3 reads CAWSPSGHYNEQFF. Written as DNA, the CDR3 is TGTGCCTGGAGTCCTAGCGGGCACTACAATGAGCAGTTCTTC.

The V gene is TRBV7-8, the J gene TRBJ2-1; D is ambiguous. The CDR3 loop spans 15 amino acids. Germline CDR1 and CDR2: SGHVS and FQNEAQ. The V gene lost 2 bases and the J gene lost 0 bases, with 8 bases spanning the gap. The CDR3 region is CASSLLPSSYNEQFF. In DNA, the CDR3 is TGTGCCAGCAGCTTACTGCCCAGCTCCTACAATGAGCAGTTCTTC. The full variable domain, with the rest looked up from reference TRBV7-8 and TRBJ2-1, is GAGVSQSPRYKVAKRGQDVALRCDPISGHVSLFWYQQALGQGPEFLTYFQNEAQLDKSGLPSDRFFAERPEGSVSTLKIQRTQQEDSAVYLCASSLLPSSYNEQFFGPGTRLTVL.